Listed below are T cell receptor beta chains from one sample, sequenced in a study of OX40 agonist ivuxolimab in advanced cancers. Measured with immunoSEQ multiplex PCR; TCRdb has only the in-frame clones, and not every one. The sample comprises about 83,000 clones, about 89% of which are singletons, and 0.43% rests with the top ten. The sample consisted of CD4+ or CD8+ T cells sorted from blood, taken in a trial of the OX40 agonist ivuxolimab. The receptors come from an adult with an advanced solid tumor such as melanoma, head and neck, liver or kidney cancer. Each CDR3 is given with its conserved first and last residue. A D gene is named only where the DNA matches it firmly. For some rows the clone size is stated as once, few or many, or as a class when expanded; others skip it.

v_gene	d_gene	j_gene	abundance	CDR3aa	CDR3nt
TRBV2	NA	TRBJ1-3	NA	CASSSIAAGALGGNTIYF	TGTGCCAGCAGTTCAATTGCGGCGGGGGCCTTGGGAGGAAACACCATATATTTT
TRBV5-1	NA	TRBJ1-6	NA	CASSLAGFADSPLHF	TGCGCCAGCAGCTTGGCCGGGTTTGCGGATTCACCCCTCCACTTT
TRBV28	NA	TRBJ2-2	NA	CASSFERAGATGELFF	TGTGCCAGCAGTTTTGAAAGGGCGGGGGCCACCGGGGAGCTGTTTTTT
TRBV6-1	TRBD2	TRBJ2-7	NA	CASSEEGGRALGYEQYF	TGTGCCAGCAGTGAAGAAGGCGGGAGGGCCCTCGGATACGAGCAGTACTTC
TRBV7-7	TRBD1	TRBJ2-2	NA	CASRQTGGSGGELFF	TGTGCCAGCAGGCAAACAGGGGGCTCGGGCGGGGAGCTGTTTTTT
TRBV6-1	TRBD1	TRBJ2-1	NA	CASSEGGQGYNEQFF	TGTGCCAGCAGTGAAGGGGGACAGGGTTACAATGAGCAGTTCTTC
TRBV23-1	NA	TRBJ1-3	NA	CASSQSTGGAGNTIYF	TGCGCCAGCAGTCAATCGACCGGGGGGGCTGGAAACACCATATATTTT
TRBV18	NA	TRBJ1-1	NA	CASSPGPVLNTEAFF	TGTGCCAGCTCACCGGGGCCAGTACTGAACACTGAAGCTTTCTTT
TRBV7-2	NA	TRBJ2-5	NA	CASSLAGSQETQYF	TGTGCCAGCAGCTTAGCGGGGAGCCAAGAGACCCAGTACTTC
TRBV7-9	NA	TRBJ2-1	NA	CASSPASSYNEQFF	TGTGCCAGCAGCCCCGCTAGCTCCTACAATGAGCAGTTCTTC
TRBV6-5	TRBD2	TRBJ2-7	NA	CASRASGAPYEQYF	TGTGCCAGCAGAGCTAGCGGGGCCCCCTACGAGCAGTACTTC
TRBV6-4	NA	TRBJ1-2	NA	CASSARHGEDGYTF	TGTGCCAGCAGTGCCCGCCACGGGGAAGATGGCTACACCTTC
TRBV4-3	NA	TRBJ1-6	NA	CASSLDVGASLNSPLHF	TGCGCCAGCAGCCTAGACGTCGGGGCAAGTCTAAATTCACCCCTCCACTTT
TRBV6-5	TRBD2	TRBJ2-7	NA	CASTPSGTDEQYF	TGTGCCAGCACGCCTAGCGGGACGGACGAGCAGTACTTC
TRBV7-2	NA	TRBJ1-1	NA	CASSRNGGRWNTEAFF	TGTGCCAGCAGCCGCAACGGGGGCCGGTGGAACACTGAAGCTTTCTTT
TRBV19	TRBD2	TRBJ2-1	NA	CASTPSAGGYNEQFF	TGTGCCAGCACACCTAGCGCGGGGGGCTACAATGAGCAGTTCTTC
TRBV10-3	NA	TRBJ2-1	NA	CAISEGSSAVLYNEQFF	TGTGCCATCAGTGAAGGGTCTAGCGCGGTTCTCTACAATGAGCAGTTCTTC
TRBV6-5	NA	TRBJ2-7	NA	CASRNWAGEQYF	TGTGCCAGCAGAAATTGGGCTGGCGAGCAGTACTTC
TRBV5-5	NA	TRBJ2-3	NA	CASSPPSSFSTDTQYF	TGTGCCAGCAGCCCCCCTAGTAGTTTTAGCACAGATACGCAGTATTTT
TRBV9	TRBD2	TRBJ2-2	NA	CASSATPSGDVGELFF	TGTGCCAGCAGTGCCACCCCTAGCGGGGATGTCGGGGAGCTGTTTTTT
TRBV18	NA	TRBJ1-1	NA	CASSHADSNTEAFF	TGTGCCAGCTCTCACGCGGACAGCAACACTGAAGCTTTCTTT
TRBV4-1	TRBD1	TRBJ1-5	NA	CASSQAGTVNQPQHF	TGCGCCAGCAGCCAGGCCGGGACAGTCAATCAGCCCCAGCATTTT
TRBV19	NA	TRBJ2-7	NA	CASSFPSGPRPGEQYF	TGTGCCAGTAGTTTCCCCAGCGGGCCACGGCCGGGGGAGCAGTACTTC
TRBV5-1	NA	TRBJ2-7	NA	CASSLEVGALSYEQYF	TGCGCCAGCAGCTTGGAGGTAGGGGCCCTCTCCTACGAGCAGTACTTC
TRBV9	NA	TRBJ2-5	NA	CASSVGSGETETQYF	TGTGCCAGCAGCGTAGGGTCGGGAGAGACGGAGACCCAGTACTTC
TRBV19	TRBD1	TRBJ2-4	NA	CASSIGGTAKNIQYF	TGTGCCAGTAGTATAGGGGGGACAGCTAAAAACATTCAGTACTTC
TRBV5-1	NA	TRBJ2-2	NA	CASSFVGHTGELFF	TGCGCCAGCAGCTTCGTGGGTCACACCGGGGAGCTGTTTTTT
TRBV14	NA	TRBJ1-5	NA	CASSPPGRQPQHF	TGTGCCAGCAGCCCCCCAGGGCGGCAGCCCCAGCATTTT
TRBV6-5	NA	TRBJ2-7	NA	CASSYIGEAVTYEQYF	TGTGCCAGCAGTTACATCGGTGAGGCCGTAACCTACGAGCAGTACTTC
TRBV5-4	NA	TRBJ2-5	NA	CASSRSRGETQYF	TGTGCCAGCAGCCGAAGCAGGGGAGAGACCCAGTACTTC
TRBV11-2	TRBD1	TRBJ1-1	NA	CASRQGTVTEAFF	TGTGCCAGCAGGCAGGGGACAGTCACTGAAGCTTTCTTT
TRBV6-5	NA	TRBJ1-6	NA	CASTRDIYNSPLHF	TGTGCCAGCACACGGGACATATATAATTCACCCCTCCACTTT
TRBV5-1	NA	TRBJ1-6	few	CASSLSLHF	TGCGCCAGCAGCTTGTCCCTCCACTTT
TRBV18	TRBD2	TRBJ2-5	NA	CASSPLSGSSGETQYF	TGTGCCAGCTCGCCTCTTAGCGGGAGCTCGGGAGAGACCCAGTACTTC
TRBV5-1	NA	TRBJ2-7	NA	CASSLAGGLSYEQYF	TGCGCCAGCAGCTTGGCCGGGGGGCTCTCCTACGAGCAGTACTTC
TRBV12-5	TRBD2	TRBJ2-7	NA	CASGSPSGSIYEQYF	TGTGCTAGTGGTTCTCCAAGCGGGAGTATCTACGAGCAGTACTTC
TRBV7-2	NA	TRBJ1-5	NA	CASSLAEDQPQHF	TGTGCCAGCAGCTTAGCAGAGGATCAGCCCCAGCATTTT
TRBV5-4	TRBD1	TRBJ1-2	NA	CASSMGPGQGNYGYTF	TGTGCCAGCAGCATGGGGCCGGGACAGGGGAACTATGGCTACACCTTC
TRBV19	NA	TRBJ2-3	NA	CASSIWEDTQYF	TGTGCCAGTAGTATATGGGAAGATACGCAGTATTTT
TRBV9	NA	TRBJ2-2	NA	CASSVGGRGNTGELFF	TGTGCCAGCAGCGTAGGCGGCAGGGGGAACACCGGGGAGCTGTTTTTT
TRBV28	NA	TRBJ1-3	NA	CASARPQSGNTIYF	TGTGCCAGCGCCCGACCTCAATCTGGAAACACCATATATTTT
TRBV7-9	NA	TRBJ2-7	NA	CASSSRGADYEQYF	TGTGCCAGCAGCTCCCGGGGGGCCGACTACGAGCAGTACTTC
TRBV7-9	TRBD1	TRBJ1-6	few	CASSPGTGPNSPLHF	TGTGCCAGCAGCCCCGGGACAGGACCCAATTCACCCCTCCACTTT
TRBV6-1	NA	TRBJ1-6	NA	CAISGQSNSPLHF	TGTGCCATCTCGGGACAAAGTAATTCACCCCTCCACTTT
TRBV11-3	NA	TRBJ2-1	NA	CASSLEDFYNEQFF	TGTGCCAGCAGCTTAGAGGACTTTTACAATGAGCAGTTCTTC
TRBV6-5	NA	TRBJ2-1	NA	CASSTTYNEQFF	TGTGCCAGCAGTACCACCTACAATGAGCAGTTCTTC
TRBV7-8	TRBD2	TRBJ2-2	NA	CASSLALTSGGSGELFF	TGTGCCAGCAGCTTAGCCCTGACTAGCGGGGGTTCCGGGGAGCTGTTTTTT
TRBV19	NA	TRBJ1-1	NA	CASAPDRWDTEAFF	TGTGCCAGCGCCCCGGACAGATGGGACACTGAAGCTTTCTTT
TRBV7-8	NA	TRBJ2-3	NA	CASSLVPTPRADTQYF	TGTGCCAGCAGCTTAGTCCCTACTCCACGCGCGGATACGCAGTATTTT
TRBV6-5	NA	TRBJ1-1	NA	CASSYSRLNTEAFF	TGTGCCAGCAGTTACAGTAGGCTGAACACTGAAGCTTTCTTT
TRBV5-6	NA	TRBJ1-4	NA	CASSWGAANEKLFF	TGTGCCAGCAGTTGGGGGGCAGCTAATGAAAAACTGTTTTTT
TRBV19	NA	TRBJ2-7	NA	CASSIGAGYEQYF	TGTGCCAGTAGTATAGGGGCAGGCTACGAGCAGTACTTC
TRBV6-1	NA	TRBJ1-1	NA	CASSVTRVAEAFF	TGTGCCAGCAGTGTAACCCGGGTCGCTGAAGCTTTCTTT
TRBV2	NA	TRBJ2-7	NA	CASTSPVAPARYF	TGTGCCAGCACCTCCCCGGTGGCACCCGCTCGGTACTTC
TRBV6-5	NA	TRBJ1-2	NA	CASSYSGSIYYGYTF	TGTGCCAGCAGTTACTCAGGGTCCATTTACTATGGCTACACCTTC
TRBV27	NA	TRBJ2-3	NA	CASSLGASDTQYF	TGTGCCAGCAGTTTAGGGGCCTCAGATACGCAGTATTTT
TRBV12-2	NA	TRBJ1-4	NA	CASRLGSPGEKLFF	TGTGCAAGTCGCTTAGGCTCGCCAGGGGAAAAACTGTTTTTT